Listed below are T cell receptor beta chains from one sample, sequenced in a study of technical replicates of blood from a handful of donors. Sequenced by immunoSEQ multiplex PCR; TCRdb stores in-frame clones only, minus some. The table records 90,000 to 100,000 clones, under 97% of them present only once. Material: T cells isolated from PBMCs. The receptors derive from a human donor in good health. The CDR3 runs from the conserved cysteine through the conserved F or W. Each record gives: CDR3 DNA, CDR3 protein, J gene, V gene, clone size, D gene. The D gene is left open where the match is weak. Clone size is shown for a subset of rows, as once, few, many or a class of expanded clone.

CDR3 DNA: TGTGCCAGCAGTTCCCTAGCGGGAGGCCCAGATACGCAGTATTTT; CDR3 protein: CASSSLAGGPDTQYF; J gene: TRBJ2-3; V gene: TRBV2; clone size: NA; D gene: TRBD2
CDR3 DNA: TGTGCCAGCAGCCCACGACTAGCGGGGGTCACAGATACGCAGTATTTT; CDR3 protein: CASSPRLAGVTDTQYF; J gene: TRBJ2-3; V gene: TRBV14; clone size: once; D gene: TRBD2
CDR3 DNA: TGTGCCAGCAGTTTAAGGGGATTTAAGCGCAATCAGCCCCAGCATTTT; CDR3 protein: CASSLRGFKRNQPQHF; J gene: TRBJ1-5; V gene: TRBV28; clone size: NA; D gene: NA
CDR3 DNA: TGTGCCAAATCAGTCCCGGTATCGCGGCGAAAACTGTTTTTT; CDR3 protein: CAKSVPVSRRKLFF; J gene: TRBJ1-4; V gene: TRBV6-1; clone size: NA; D gene: NA
CDR3 DNA: TGTGCCAGCACCCCGGGGGGCCAGCGGGAGCAGTACTTC; CDR3 protein: CASTPGGQREQYF; J gene: TRBJ2-7; V gene: TRBV28; clone size: NA; D gene: NA
CDR3 DNA: TGTGCCAGCAGCTTTCTAGGGGACACTGAAGCTTTCTTT; CDR3 protein: CASSFLGDTEAFF; J gene: TRBJ1-1; V gene: TRBV11-2; clone size: few; D gene: NA
CDR3 DNA: TGCGCCAGCAGTGACCGCGCCCAGGGAGCTTTCTTT; CDR3 protein: CASSDRAQGAFF; J gene: TRBJ1-1; V gene: TRBV10-1; clone size: NA; D gene: NA
CDR3 DNA: TGCGCCAGCAGCTTTTCTCAGGGGACAGGGGGCCGCACTGAAGCTTTCTTT; CDR3 protein: CASSFSQGTGGRTEAFF; J gene: TRBJ1-1; V gene: TRBV5-1; clone size: NA; D gene: TRBD1
CDR3 DNA: TGTGCCAGCAGCGTTGGGACAGTATGGAGTTCACCCCTCCACTTT; CDR3 protein: CASSVGTVWSSPLHF; J gene: TRBJ1-6; V gene: TRBV5-6; clone size: NA; D gene: TRBD1
CDR3 DNA: TGTGCCAGCAGTGAGGTGGGAGGGCGCTACGAGCAGTACTTC; CDR3 protein: CASSEVGGRYEQYF; J gene: TRBJ2-7; V gene: TRBV6-1; clone size: NA; D gene: TRBD2
CDR3 DNA: TGCGCCAGCAGCTCCGGTCCAGCGGGGACCTACAATGAGCAGTTCTTC; CDR3 protein: CASSSGPAGTYNEQFF; J gene: TRBJ2-1; V gene: TRBV5-1; clone size: NA; D gene: TRBD2
CDR3 DNA: TGTGCCAGCAGTGGTATAGCGGGAGGGCCGAATACGCAGTATTTT; CDR3 protein: CASSGIAGGPNTQYF; J gene: TRBJ2-3; V gene: TRBV25-1; clone size: NA; D gene: TRBD2
CDR3 DNA: TGTGCCAGCAGTGAACATGACAGGGATAATCAGCCCCAGCATTTT; CDR3 protein: CASSEHDRDNQPQHF; J gene: TRBJ1-5; V gene: TRBV6-1; clone size: NA; D gene: TRBD1
CDR3 DNA: TGTGCCAGCTCACCCCGAGAAAAACGGACACCTAGCACAGATACGCAGTATTTT; CDR3 protein: CASSPREKRTPSTDTQYF; J gene: TRBJ2-3; V gene: TRBV18; clone size: once; D gene: NA
CDR3 DNA: TGTGCCAGCAGCCCTCGGGCTAGCGGCTACAATGAGCAGTTCTTC; CDR3 protein: CASSPRASGYNEQFF; J gene: TRBJ2-1; V gene: TRBV25-1; clone size: NA; D gene: TRBD2
CDR3 DNA: TGTGCCAGCAGGAGTATGATAGCGGGCATCGAGCAGTACTTC; CDR3 protein: CASRSMIAGIEQYF; J gene: TRBJ2-7; V gene: TRBV6-1; clone size: NA; D gene: TRBD2
CDR3 DNA: TGTGCCAGTAGTATAGACGGGGGGAACGAGCAGTACTTC; CDR3 protein: CASSIDGGNEQYF; J gene: TRBJ2-7; V gene: TRBV19; clone size: NA; D gene: TRBD2
CDR3 DNA: TGTGCCAGAGGGACAGGGCTAATCGATGTGGCAGATACGCAGTATTTT; CDR3 protein: CARGTGLIDVADTQYF; J gene: TRBJ2-3; V gene: TRBV2; clone size: NA; D gene: TRBD1
CDR3 DNA: TGTGCCAGCAGCTTGGACAGGGGTACGTACGAGCAGTACTTC; CDR3 protein: CASSLDRGTYEQYF; J gene: TRBJ2-7; V gene: TRBV7-8; clone size: once; D gene: TRBD1
CDR3 DNA: TGTGCCAGCAGCGTCGAGGGGGGGGCAAAAAATTCACCCCTCCACTTT; CDR3 protein: CASSVEGGAKNSPLHF; J gene: TRBJ1-6; V gene: TRBV7-8; clone size: NA; D gene: NA
CDR3 DNA: TGTGCCAGCAGCATCAGGGTAGGCGACTATGGCTACACCTTC; CDR3 protein: CASSIRVGDYGYTF; J gene: TRBJ1-2; V gene: TRBV13; clone size: NA; D gene: NA
CDR3 DNA: TGTGCCAGCAGTTTACTAGCGGCAAGCTCCTACAATGAGCAGTTCTTC; CDR3 protein: CASSLLAASSYNEQFF; J gene: TRBJ2-1; V gene: TRBV27; clone size: NA; D gene: TRBD2
CDR3 DNA: TGTGCCAGCTCTCTCTCCTACGAGCAGTACTTC; CDR3 protein: CASSLSYEQYF; J gene: TRBJ2-7; V gene: TRBV18; clone size: NA; D gene: NA
CDR3 DNA: TGTGCCAGCACACAGGGTTTTTGGTACACCTTC; CDR3 protein: CASTQGFWYTF; J gene: TRBJ1-2; V gene: TRBV2; clone size: NA; D gene: NA
CDR3 DNA: TGCGCCAGCAGCCAAGATGGTATGGGACAGCCAGAATTTTTT; CDR3 protein: CASSQDGMGQPEFF; J gene: TRBJ1-4; V gene: TRBV4-1; clone size: NA; D gene: TRBD1
CDR3 DNA: TGTGCCAGCAGCTATCTCCGGGACAGGGGGCTAAGGGGGAACAATGAGCAGTTCTTC; CDR3 protein: CASSYLRDRGLRGNNEQFF; J gene: TRBJ2-1; V gene: TRBV7-9; clone size: NA; D gene: TRBD1
CDR3 DNA: TGTGCCAGCAAGGAGTCCTACACCGGGGAGCTGTTTTTT; CDR3 protein: CASKESYTGELFF; J gene: TRBJ2-2; V gene: TRBV2; clone size: NA; D gene: NA
CDR3 DNA: TGTGCCAGTACCTCATTGGGGACTTCAGGGGAGCAGTACTTC; CDR3 protein: CASTSLGTSGEQYF; J gene: TRBJ2-7; V gene: TRBV19; clone size: once; D gene: NA
CDR3 DNA: TGTGCCAGCAGCTTGCCTAGCGGGGAGCAAGATACGCAGTATTTT; CDR3 protein: CASSLPSGEQDTQYF; J gene: TRBJ2-3; V gene: TRBV5-4; clone size: NA; D gene: TRBD2
CDR3 DNA: TGTGCCAGCAGTGCGAAGCTAATGAACACTGAAGCTTTCTTT; CDR3 protein: CASSAKLMNTEAFF; J gene: TRBJ1-1; V gene: TRBV2; clone size: NA; D gene: NA
CDR3 DNA: TGTGCCAGCAGCCGACGGACAGGGGTTGACACTGAAGCTTTCTTT; CDR3 protein: CASSRRTGVDTEAFF; J gene: TRBJ1-1; V gene: TRBV9; clone size: NA; D gene: TRBD1
CDR3 DNA: TGCGCCAGCAGTGATGAGGAGGGGCGTGTCTCCTACGAGCAGTACTTC; CDR3 protein: CASSDEEGRVSYEQYF; J gene: TRBJ2-7; V gene: TRBV10-2; clone size: NA; D gene: NA
CDR3 DNA: TGTGCCAGCAGCCTGAATAGCGGGATCTTCGACAATGAGCAGTTCTTC; CDR3 protein: CASSLNSGIFDNEQFF; J gene: TRBJ2-1; V gene: TRBV11-2; clone size: NA; D gene: TRBD2
CDR3 DNA: TGTGCCAGCAGCTCATTAGCGGGGGGGGTCACAGATACGCAGTATTTT; CDR3 protein: CASSSLAGGVTDTQYF; J gene: TRBJ2-3; V gene: TRBV7-3; clone size: once; D gene: TRBD2
CDR3 DNA: TGTGCCAGCAGTTTACGTCAGCCCCAGCATTTT; CDR3 protein: CASSLRQPQHF; J gene: TRBJ1-5; V gene: TRBV28; clone size: once; D gene: NA
CDR3 DNA: TGCAGCGTGGAGAGCTCCTACGAGCAGTACTTC; CDR3 protein: CSVESSYEQYF; J gene: TRBJ2-7; V gene: TRBV29-1; clone size: NA; D gene: NA
CDR3 DNA: TGTGCCAGCAGTTACCTGACAGGGGCTACAGGTGGCTACACCTTC; CDR3 protein: CASSYLTGATGGYTF; J gene: TRBJ1-2; V gene: TRBV7-9; clone size: NA; D gene: TRBD1
CDR3 DNA: TGTGCCAGCTCACTAGGACAGGGCCCAAACTATGGCTACACCTTC; CDR3 protein: CASSLGQGPNYGYTF; J gene: TRBJ1-2; V gene: TRBV18; clone size: NA; D gene: TRBD1
CDR3 DNA: TGTGCCAGCAGCCCGAGAGGCGGACTAGCCTACAATGAGCAGTTCTTC; CDR3 protein: CASSPRGGLAYNEQFF; J gene: TRBJ2-1; V gene: TRBV11-2; clone size: NA; D gene: TRBD2
CDR3 DNA: TGTGCCAGCAGTAGCTACAGGGACGAGCAGTACTTC; CDR3 protein: CASSSYRDEQYF; J gene: TRBJ2-7; V gene: TRBV28; clone size: NA; D gene: NA
CDR3 DNA: TGCGCCAGCAGCCACTATAGCGGGTACCCCTACGAGCAGTACTTC; CDR3 protein: CASSHYSGYPYEQYF; J gene: TRBJ2-7; V gene: TRBV5-1; clone size: NA; D gene: TRBD2
CDR3 DNA: TGTGCCAGCAGAAAGACAGGGGGGGTCGGCTACACCTTC; CDR3 protein: CASRKTGGVGYTF; J gene: TRBJ1-2; V gene: TRBV5-5; clone size: once; D gene: TRBD1
CDR3 DNA: TGCGCCAGCAGCCCCGACAGGGTCTATGTCGGCTACACCTTC; CDR3 protein: CASSPDRVYVGYTF; J gene: TRBJ1-2; V gene: TRBV5-1; clone size: NA; D gene: TRBD1
CDR3 DNA: TGCGCCAGCAGCTTCGGACTAGCGGGGAGCCCTGAGCAGTTCTTC; CDR3 protein: CASSFGLAGSPEQFF; J gene: TRBJ2-1; V gene: TRBV5-1; clone size: NA; D gene: TRBD2
CDR3 DNA: TGTGCCAGCAACCTCGAGGGCAATCAGCCCCAGCATTTT; CDR3 protein: CASNLEGNQPQHF; J gene: TRBJ1-5; V gene: TRBV6-1; clone size: NA; D gene: NA